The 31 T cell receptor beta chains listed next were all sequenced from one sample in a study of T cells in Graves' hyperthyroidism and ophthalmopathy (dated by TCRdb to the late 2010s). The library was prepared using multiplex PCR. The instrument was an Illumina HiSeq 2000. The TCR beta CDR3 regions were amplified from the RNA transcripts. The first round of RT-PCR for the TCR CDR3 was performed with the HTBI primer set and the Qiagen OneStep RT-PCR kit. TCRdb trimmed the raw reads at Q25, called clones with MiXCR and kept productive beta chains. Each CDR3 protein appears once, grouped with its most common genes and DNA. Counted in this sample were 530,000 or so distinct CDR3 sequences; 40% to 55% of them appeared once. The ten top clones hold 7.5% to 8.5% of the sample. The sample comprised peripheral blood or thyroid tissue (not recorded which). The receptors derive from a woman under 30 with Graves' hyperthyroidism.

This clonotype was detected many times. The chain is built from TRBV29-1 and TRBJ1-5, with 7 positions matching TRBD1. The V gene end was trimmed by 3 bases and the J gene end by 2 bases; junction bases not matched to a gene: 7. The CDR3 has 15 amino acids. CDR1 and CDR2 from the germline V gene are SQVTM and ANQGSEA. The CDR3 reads CSVEIGGTGNQPQHF. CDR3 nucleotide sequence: TGCAGCGTTGAGATTGGAGGGACAGGCAATCAGCCCCAGCATTTT.

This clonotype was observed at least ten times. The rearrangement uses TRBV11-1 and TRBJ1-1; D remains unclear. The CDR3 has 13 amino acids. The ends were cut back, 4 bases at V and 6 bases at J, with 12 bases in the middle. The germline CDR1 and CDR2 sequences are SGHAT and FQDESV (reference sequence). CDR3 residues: CASSYLRGSEAFF. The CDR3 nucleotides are TGTGCCAGCAGCTACCTACGTGGCTCTGAAGCTTTCTTT. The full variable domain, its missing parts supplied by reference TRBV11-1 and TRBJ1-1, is EAEVAQSPRYKITEKSQAVAFWCDPISGHATLYWYRQILGQGPELLVQFQDESVVDDSQLPKDRFSAERLKGVDSTLKIQPAELGDSAMYLCASSYLRGSEAFFGQGTRLTVV.

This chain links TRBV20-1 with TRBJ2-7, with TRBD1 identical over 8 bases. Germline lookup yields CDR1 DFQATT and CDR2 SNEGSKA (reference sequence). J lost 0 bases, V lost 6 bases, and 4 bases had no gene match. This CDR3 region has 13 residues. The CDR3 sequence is CSASDRASYEQYF. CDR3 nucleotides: TGCAGTGCGTCGGACAGGGCCTCCTACGAGCAGTACTTC.

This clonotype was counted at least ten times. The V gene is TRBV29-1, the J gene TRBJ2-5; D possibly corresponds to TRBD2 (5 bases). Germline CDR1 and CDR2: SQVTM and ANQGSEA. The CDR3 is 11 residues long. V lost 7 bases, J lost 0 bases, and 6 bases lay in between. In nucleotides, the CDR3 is TGCAGCGCGGGAAACCAAGAGACCCAGTACTTC. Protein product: CSAGNQETQYF.

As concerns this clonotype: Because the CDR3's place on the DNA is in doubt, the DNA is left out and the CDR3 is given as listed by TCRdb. CDR3 sequence: CASSEVGKGIEKLVF. The V and J genes are TRBV2 and TRBJ1-4; the table's D call TRBD1 went unverified against the DNA. From germline, CDR1 is SNHLY and CDR2 FYNNEI. The CDR3 is 15 amino acids long, termini counted.

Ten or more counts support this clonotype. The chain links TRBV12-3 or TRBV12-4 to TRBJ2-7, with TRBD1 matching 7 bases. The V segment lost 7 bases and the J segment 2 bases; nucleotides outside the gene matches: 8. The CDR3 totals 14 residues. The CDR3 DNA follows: TGTGCCAGCACCTCCGACAGGGAGACCTACGAGCAGTACTTC. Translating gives CASTSDRETYEQYF.

CDR3 amino acids: CASSLRDFPEPQHF. CDR3 in DNA: TGTGCCAGCAGCCTCAGGGATTTCCCCGAGCCCCAGCATTTT. This chain connects TRBV5-5 to TRBJ1-5; maybe TRBD1 (5 bases). V was pared by 4 bases and J by 8 bases, with 16 bases between. Germline-derived CDR1 and CDR2 are SGHKS and YYEKEE (reference sequence). The CDR3 loop spans 14 amino acids.

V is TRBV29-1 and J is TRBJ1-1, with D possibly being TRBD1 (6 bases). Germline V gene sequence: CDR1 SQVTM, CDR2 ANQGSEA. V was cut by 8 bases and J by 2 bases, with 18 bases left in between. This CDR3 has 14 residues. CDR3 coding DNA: TGCAGCTTGGCCGCAGGGGCAGAAAACACTGAAGCTTTCTTT. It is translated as CSLAAGAENTEAFF.

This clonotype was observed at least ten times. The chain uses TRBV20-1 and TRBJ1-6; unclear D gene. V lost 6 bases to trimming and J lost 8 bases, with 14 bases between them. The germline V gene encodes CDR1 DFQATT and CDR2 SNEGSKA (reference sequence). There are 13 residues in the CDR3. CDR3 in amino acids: CSAVPGLDSPLHF. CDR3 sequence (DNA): TGCAGTGCAGTACCCGGTCTCGATTCACCCCTCCACTTT.

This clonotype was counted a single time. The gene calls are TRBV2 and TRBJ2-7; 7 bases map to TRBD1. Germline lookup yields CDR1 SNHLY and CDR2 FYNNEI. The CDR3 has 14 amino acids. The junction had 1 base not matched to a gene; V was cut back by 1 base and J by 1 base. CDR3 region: CASSEGGQSYEQYF. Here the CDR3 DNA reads TGTGCCAGCAGTGAAGGGGGACAGTCCTACGAGCAGTACTTC.

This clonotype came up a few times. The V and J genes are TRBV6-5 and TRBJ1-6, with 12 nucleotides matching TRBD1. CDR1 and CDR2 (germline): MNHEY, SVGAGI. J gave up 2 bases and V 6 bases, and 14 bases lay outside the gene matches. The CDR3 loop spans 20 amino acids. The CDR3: CASSQSGTGGAKPYNSPLHF. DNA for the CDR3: TGTGCCAGCAGCCAATCCGGGACAGGGGGCGCAAAGCCCTATAATTCACCCCTCCACTTT.

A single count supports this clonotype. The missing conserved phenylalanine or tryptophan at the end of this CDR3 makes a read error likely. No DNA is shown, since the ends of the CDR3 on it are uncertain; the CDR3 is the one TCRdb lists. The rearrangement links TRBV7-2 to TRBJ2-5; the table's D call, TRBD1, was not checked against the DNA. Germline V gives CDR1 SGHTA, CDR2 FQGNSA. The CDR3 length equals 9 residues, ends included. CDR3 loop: CASSQGERV.

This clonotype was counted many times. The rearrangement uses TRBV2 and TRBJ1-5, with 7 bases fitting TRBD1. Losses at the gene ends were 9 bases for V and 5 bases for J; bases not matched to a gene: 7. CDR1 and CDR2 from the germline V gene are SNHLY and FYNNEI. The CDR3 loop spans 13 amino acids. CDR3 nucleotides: TGTGCCAGGAGCAGGGACAGAGATCAGCCCCAGCATTTT. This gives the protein CARSRDRDQPQHF.

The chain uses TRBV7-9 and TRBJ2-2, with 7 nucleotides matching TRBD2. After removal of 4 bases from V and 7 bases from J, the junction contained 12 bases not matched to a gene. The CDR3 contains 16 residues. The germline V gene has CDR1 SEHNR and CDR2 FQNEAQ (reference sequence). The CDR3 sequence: CASSSLAMEFFGELFF. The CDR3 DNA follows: TGTGCCAGCAGCTCACTAGCGATGGAGTTCTTCGGGGAGCTGTTTTTT.

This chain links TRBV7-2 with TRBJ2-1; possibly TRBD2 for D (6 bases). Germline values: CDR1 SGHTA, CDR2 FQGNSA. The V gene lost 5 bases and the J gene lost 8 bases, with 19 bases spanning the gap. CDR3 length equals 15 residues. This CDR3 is CASSDTGTRNYEQFF. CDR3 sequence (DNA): TGTGCCAGCAGCGACACCGGGACTCGAAACTATGAGCAGTTCTTC.

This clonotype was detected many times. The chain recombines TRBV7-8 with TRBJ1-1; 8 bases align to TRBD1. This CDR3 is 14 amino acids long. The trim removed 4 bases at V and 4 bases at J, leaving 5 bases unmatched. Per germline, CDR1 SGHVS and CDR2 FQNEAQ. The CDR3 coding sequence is TGTGCCAGCAGCTGGACAGGGCTGGGCACTGAAGCTTTCTTT. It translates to CASSWTGLGTEAFF.

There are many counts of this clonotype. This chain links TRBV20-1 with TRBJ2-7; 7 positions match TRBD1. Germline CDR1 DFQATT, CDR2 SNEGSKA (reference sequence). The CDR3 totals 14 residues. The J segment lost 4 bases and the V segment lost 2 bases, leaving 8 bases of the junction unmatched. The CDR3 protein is CSARRSGGQYEQYF. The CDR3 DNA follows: TGCAGTGCTAGAAGGTCAGGGGGTCAGTACGAGCAGTACTTC.

This CDR3 is CASSTETGGAHGYTF. The CDR3 DNA sequence: TGTGCCAGCAGTACTGAGACAGGGGGCGCGCATGGCTACACCTTC. The J gene is TRBJ1-2, the V gene TRBV9, with 10 bases identical to TRBD1. The CDR3 totals 15 residues. V shed 5 bases, J shed 6 bases, and the junction held 10 bases outside the gene matches. CDR1 is SGDLS and CDR2 is YYNGEE in the germline V gene.

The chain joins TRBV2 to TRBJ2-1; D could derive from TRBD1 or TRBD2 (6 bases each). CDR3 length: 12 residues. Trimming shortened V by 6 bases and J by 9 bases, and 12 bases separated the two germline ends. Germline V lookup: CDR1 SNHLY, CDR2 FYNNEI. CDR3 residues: CASRSRDTEQFF. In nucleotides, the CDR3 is TGTGCCAGCAGGTCGCGGGACACTGAGCAGTTCTTC.

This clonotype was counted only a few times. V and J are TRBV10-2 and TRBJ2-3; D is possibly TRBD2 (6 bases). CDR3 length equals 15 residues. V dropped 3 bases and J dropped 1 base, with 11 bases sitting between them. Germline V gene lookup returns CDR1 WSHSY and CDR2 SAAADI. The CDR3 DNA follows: TGCGCCAGCAGTGATGTGGCTAGCGGCACAGATACGCAGTATTTT. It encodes CASSDVASGTDTQYF.

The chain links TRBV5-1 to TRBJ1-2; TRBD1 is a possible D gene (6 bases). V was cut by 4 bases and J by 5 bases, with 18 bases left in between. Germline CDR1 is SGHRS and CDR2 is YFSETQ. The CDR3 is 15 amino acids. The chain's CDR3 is CASSIKPGQEYGYTF. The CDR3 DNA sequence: TGCGCCAGCAGCATAAAACCGGGACAAGAATATGGCTACACCTTC.

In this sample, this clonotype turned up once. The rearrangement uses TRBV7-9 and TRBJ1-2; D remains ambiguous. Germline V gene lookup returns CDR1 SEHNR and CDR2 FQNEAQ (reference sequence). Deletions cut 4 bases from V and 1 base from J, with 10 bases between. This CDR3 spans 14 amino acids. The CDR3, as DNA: TGTGCCAGCAGCTATAGCGGCAGTAACTATGGCTACACCTTC. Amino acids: CASSYSGSNYGYTF.

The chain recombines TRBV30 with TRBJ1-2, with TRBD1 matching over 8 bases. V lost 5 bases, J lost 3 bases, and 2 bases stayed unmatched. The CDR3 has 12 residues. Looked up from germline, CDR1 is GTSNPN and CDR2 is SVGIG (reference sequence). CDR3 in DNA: TGTGCCTGGGGACAGGGCGACTATGGCTACACCTTC. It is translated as CAWGQGDYGYTF.

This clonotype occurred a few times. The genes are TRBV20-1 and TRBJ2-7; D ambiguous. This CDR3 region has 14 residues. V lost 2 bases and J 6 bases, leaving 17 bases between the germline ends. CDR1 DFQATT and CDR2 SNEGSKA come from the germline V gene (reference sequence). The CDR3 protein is CSARPGPPRSEQYF. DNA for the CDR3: TGCAGTGCTAGACCAGGACCGCCGAGGAGCGAGCAGTACTTC.

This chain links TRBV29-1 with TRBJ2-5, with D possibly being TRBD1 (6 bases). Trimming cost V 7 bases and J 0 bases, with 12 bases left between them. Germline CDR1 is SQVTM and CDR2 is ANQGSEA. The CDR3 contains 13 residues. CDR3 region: CSALQGNQETQYF. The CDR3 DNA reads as TGCAGCGCGCTACAGGGTAACCAAGAGACCCAGTACTTC.

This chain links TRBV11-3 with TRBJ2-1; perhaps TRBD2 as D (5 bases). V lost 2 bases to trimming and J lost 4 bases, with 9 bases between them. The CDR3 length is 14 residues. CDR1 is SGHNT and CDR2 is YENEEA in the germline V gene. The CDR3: CASSLTGMYNEQFF. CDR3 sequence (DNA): TGTGCCAGCAGCTTAACCGGGATGTACAATGAGCAGTTCTTC.

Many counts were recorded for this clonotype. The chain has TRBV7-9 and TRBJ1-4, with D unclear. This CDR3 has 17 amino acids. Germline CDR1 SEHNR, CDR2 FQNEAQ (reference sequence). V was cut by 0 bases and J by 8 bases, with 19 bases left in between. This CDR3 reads CASSLAPSRFLIEKLFF. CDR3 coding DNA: TGTGCCAGCAGCTTAGCGCCTAGTCGGTTCTTAATAGAAAAACTGTTTTTT.

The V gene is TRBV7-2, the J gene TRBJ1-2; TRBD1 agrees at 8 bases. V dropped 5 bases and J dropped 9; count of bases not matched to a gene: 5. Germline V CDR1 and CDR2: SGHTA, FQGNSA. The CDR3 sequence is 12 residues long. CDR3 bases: TGTGCCAGCAGCCAGGGACAGGTCCGCTACACCTTC. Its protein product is CASSQGQVRYTF.

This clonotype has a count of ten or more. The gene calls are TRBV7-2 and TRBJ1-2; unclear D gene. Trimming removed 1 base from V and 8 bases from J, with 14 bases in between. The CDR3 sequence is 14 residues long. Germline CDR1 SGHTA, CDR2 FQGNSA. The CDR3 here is CASSLELWAGGYTF. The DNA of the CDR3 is TGTGCCAGCAGCTTAGAATTATGGGCTGGAGGCTACACCTTC.

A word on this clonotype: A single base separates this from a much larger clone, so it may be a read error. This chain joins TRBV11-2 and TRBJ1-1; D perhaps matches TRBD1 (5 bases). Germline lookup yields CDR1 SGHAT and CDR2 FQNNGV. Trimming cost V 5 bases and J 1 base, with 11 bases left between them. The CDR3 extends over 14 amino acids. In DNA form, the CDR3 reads TGTGCCAGCAGCCCCGGACACGAGAACACTGAAGCTTTCTTT. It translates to CASSPGHENTEAFF.

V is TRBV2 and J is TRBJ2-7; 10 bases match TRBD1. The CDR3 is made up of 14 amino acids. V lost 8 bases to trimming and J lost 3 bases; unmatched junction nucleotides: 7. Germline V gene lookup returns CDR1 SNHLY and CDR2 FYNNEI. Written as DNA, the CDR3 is TGTGCCAGCGACCTGGGACAGGGGAACTACGAGCAGTACTTC. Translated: CASDLGQGNYEQYF.